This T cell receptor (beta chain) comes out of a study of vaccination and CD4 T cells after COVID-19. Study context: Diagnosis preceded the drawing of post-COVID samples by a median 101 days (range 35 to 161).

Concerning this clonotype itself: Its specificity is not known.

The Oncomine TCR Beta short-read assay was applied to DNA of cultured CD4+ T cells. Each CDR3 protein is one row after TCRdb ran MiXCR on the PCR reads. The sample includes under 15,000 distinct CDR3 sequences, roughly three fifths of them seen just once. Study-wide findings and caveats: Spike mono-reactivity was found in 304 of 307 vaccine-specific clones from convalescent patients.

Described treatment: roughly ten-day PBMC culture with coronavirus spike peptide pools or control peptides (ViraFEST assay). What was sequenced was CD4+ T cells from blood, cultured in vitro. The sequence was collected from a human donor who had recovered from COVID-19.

The CDR3 bases are TGTGCCAGCAGTGAAGGACAGATCTACACCTTC. Protein: CASSEGQIYTF. This rearrangement joins TRBV2 to TRBJ1-2, with D tentatively TRBD1 (5 bases). Trimming took 1 base from V and 10 from J, leaving 7 bases between them. The length of the CDR3 is 11 residues. Germline CDR1 SNHLY, CDR2 FYNNEI.